Sequencing of this TCR beta chain was carried out in a study of T cell therapy after organ transplantation. Deletions cut 10 bases from V and 9 bases from J, with 19 bases between. Germline V gene lookup returns CDR1 LNHDA and CDR2 SQIVND (reference sequence). The CDR3 contains 13 residues. Points on this clone: Its antigen is not identified.

Specified time point: 20-29 weeks after completion of therapy. Repertoires were generated with immunoSEQ multiplex PCR, while TCRdb's copy carries only in-frame clones and drops some. The sample has 15,000 to 20,000 clones; roughly 85% are singletons. The chain couples TRBV19 to TRBJ1-5; tentatively, D is TRBD1 (5 bases). The specimen was CD8+ T cells from blood, collected after autologous CMV-specific T cell therapy. This TCR was sampled from a human patient who had received a solid organ transplant and had CMV disease. Some of these T cells may belong to the graft donor. The CDR3 DNA is TGTGCCACGGGGACGGATCGGTTAGGGCCCCAGCATTTT. This gives the protein CATGTDRLGPQHF.